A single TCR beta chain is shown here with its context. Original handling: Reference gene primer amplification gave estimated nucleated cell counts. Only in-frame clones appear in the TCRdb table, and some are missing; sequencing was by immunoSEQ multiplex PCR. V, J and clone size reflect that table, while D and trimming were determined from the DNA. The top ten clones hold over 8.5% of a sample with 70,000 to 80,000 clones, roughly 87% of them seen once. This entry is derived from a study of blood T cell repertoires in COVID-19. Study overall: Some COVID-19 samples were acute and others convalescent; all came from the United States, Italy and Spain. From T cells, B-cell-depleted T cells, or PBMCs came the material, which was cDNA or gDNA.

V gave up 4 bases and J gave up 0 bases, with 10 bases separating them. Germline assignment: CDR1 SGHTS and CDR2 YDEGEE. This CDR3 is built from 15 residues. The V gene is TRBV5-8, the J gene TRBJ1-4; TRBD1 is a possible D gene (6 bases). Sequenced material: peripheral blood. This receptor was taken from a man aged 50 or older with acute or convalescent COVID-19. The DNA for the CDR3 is TGTGCCAGCAGCCCCGGACAGCCAACTAATGAAAAACTGTTTTTT. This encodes CASSPGQPTNEKLFF.